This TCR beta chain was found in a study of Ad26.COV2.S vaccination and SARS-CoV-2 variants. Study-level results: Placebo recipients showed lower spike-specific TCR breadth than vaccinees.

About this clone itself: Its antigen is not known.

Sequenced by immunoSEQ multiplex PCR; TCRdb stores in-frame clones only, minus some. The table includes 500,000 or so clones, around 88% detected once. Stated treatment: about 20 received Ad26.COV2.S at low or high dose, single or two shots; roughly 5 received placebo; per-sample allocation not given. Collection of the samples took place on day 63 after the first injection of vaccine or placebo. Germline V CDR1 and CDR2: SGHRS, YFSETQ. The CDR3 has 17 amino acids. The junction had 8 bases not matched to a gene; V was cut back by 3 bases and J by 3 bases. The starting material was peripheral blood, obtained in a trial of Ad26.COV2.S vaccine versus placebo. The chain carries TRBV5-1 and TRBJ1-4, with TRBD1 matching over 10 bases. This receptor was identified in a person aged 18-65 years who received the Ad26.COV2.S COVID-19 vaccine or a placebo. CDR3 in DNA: TGCGCCAGCAGCTCGGGACTCGGGACAGGGGCTAATGAAAAACTGTTTTTT. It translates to CASSSGLGTGANEKLFF.